A selection of T cell receptor beta chains follows, all from one sample in a study of T cells in Graves' hyperthyroidism and ophthalmopathy. A single record per CDR3 protein comes from TCRdb applying MiXCR to the multiplex PCR reads. The sample includes 450,000 to 650,000 distinct CDR3 sequences, roughly 20% of them seen just once. Input material: blood. The origin of the receptors is a man aged 18 to 30 with Graves' hyperthyroidism. The CDR3 runs from the conserved cysteine through the conserved F or W. A D gene is named only where the DNA matches it firmly. Only some rows state a clone size, as once, few, many or a class for expanded clones.

j_gene,d_gene,abundance,v_gene,CDR3nt,CDR3aa
TRBJ2-5,NA,NA,TRBV24-1,TGTGCCACCAGTTTGAGCGGGCAAGAGACCCAGTACTTC,CATSLSGQETQYF
TRBJ2-1,NA,few,TRBV7-9,TGTGCCAGCACCTTGGGCAATGAGCAGTTCTTC,CASTLGNEQFF
TRBJ1-2,NA,many,TRBV19,TGTGCCAGTAGTTCAACGTTCCGGGACTCCGGGCAGGGCTACACCTTC,CASSSTFRDSGQGYTF
TRBJ1-1,TRBD1,many,TRBV4-1,TGCGCCAGCAGCCCCACTGACAGGGGCGCTTTCTTT,CASSPTDRGAFF
TRBJ2-7,NA,NA,TRBV28,TGTGCCAGCACTCATGGAGGGAACGAGCAGTACTTC,CASTHGGNEQYF
TRBJ2-7,NA,NA,TRBV9,TGTGCCAGCAGCGTAGGGGACGCCAAGCAGTACTTC,CASSVGDAKQYF
TRBJ1-5,NA,many,TRBV19,TGTGCCAGTAGTAGTCTTAGGAGAAGCAATCAGCCCCAGCATTTT,CASSSLRRSNQPQHF
TRBJ2-7,TRBD1,many,TRBV6-1,TGTGCCAGCAGCCGGACAGGGAGCGAGCAGTACTTC,CASSRTGSEQYF
TRBJ2-5,TRBD2,many,TRBV5-1,TGCGCCAGCAGCTCCATGTGGGTAGCGGGGTGGATGGAGACCCAGTACTTC,CASSSMWVAGWMETQYF
TRBJ2-5,NA,many,TRBV27,TGTGCCGGCAGTCAGAGTCCCGAGAGGACCCAGTACTTC,CAGSQSPERTQYF
TRBJ1-2,NA,NA,TRBV4-2,TGTGCCAGCAGCCAAGATTTCCGGGTCTCCAACTATGGCTACACCTTC,CASSQDFRVSNYGYTF
TRBJ2-5,TRBD2,NA,TRBV30,TGTGCCTGGGGACTAGCAAAAGAGACCCAGTACTTC,CAWGLAKETQYF
TRBJ1-1,NA,many,TRBV12-3/TRBV12-4,TGTGCCAGCAGTTTAGACGTAAGAGGGTCTGAAGCTTTCTTT,CASSLDVRGSEAFF
TRBJ2-3,TRBD1,many,TRBV6-2/TRBV6-3,TGTGCCAGCAGTAAACTTCCGGGACAGGGCACAGATACGCAGTATTTT,CASSKLPGQGTDTQYF
TRBJ1-5,TRBD1,many,TRBV6-1,TGTGCCAGCAGTACCCGGACAGGGGGAGGTCAGCCCCAGCATTTT,CASSTRTGGGQPQHF
TRBJ2-5,TRBD1,few,TRBV28,TGTGCCAGCAGGGGGACAGGGGGTTTAGAGACCCAGTACTTC,CASRGTGGLETQYF
TRBJ1-3,NA,many,TRBV5-1,TGCGCCAGCAGCTTGTCCCAGACCGGACGGAACACCATATATTTT,CASSLSQTGRNTIYF
TRBJ2-1,NA,few,TRBV19,TGTGCCAGTAGTATGAGGGATGAGCAGTTCTTC,CASSMRDEQFF
TRBJ2-5,TRBD1,NA,TRBV18,TGTGCCAGCTCACCACTCAGAATGGTGGGACAGGGGCACGAGACCCAGTACTTC,CASSPLRMVGQGHETQYF
TRBJ2-5,NA,many,TRBV6-1,TGTGCCAGCAGGCTAGCTAAACAGACCCAGTACTTC,CASRLAKQTQYF
TRBJ1-2,NA,many,TRBV12-3/TRBV12-4,TGTGCCAGCAGCCCCCCCCCGGGACGGAGAAAAAACTATGGCTACACCTTC,CASSPPPGRRKNYGYTF
TRBJ1-1,NA,NA,TRBV19,TGTGCCAGTAGTATCCTCGAGAACACTGAAGCTTTCTTT,CASSILENTEAFF
TRBJ2-7,NA,NA,TRBV30,TGTGCCTGGAGTATCGGATCCCCTGGCGAGCAGTACTTC,CAWSIGSPGEQYF
TRBJ1-1,NA,many,TRBV12-3/TRBV12-4,TGTGCCAGCAGTCCCCCCCCGACAGAGAACACTGAAGCTTTCTTT,CASSPPPTENTEAFF
TRBJ2-7,NA,many,TRBV14,TGTGCCAGCAGCCACGGGGCCGCAGGGAGATACGAGCAGTACTTC,CASSHGAAGRYEQYF
TRBJ2-2,NA,NA,TRBV19,TGTGCCAGTATGGGGGCAGCGAACACCGGGGAGCTGTTTTTT,CASMGAANTGELFF
TRBJ2-7,NA,NA,TRBV5-1,TGCGCCAGCAGCTTGGAAGGGTACGGGCAGTACTTC,CASSLEGYGQYF
TRBJ2-5,NA,NA,TRBV6-1,TGTGCCAGCAGCCCCTATCTGAGGATCCGTCGGCGAGAGACCCAGTACTTC,CASSPYLRIRRRETQYF
TRBJ1-3,NA,many,TRBV15,TGTGCCACCAGCAGGACCGGTAGCTCTGGAAACACCATATATTTT,CATSRTGSSGNTIYF
TRBJ1-2,NA,many,TRBV5-5,TGTGCCAGCAGCTTCTCTGCAGGGGCCCTCTATGGCTACACCTTC,CASSFSAGALYGYTF
TRBJ2-4,NA,many,TRBV20-1,TGCAGTGCTAGTGGGTGGACCAAAAACATTCAGTACTTC,CSASGWTKNIQYF
TRBJ1-5,NA,many,TRBV11-3,TGTGCCAGCAGCTTAGGGGGCACCAGCAATCAGCCCCAGCATTTT,CASSLGGTSNQPQHF
TRBJ1-5,TRBD1,NA,TRBV29-1,TGCAGCGTGGGACAGGGGGGCGATCAGCCCCAGCATTTT,CSVGQGGDQPQHF
TRBJ1-1,NA,many,TRBV19,TGTGCCAGTAGTATAGCCCGGACAGCTAACACTGAAGCTTTCTTT,CASSIARTANTEAFF
TRBJ2-2,NA,many,TRBV12-3/TRBV12-4,TGTGCCAGCCGTCGGAGGAATTCGAACACCGGGGAGCTGTTTTTT,CASRRRNSNTGELFF
TRBJ1-2,TRBD1,few,TRBV7-9,TGTGCCAGCCTCGGGACAGGAGGAAACAACTATGGCTACACCTTC,CASLGTGGNNYGYTF
TRBJ2-7,NA,few,TRBV11-2,TGTGCCAGCAGCCCCATCCGCAGGGTTTCTCCCTCCTACGAGCAGTACTTC,CASSPIRRVSPSYEQYF
TRBJ1-1,TRBD1,many,TRBV9,TGTGCCAGCAGCTTCCGGGACAGGGTCAGGATGAACACTGAAGCTTTCTTT,CASSFRDRVRMNTEAFF
TRBJ2-2,NA,many,TRBV11-2,TGTGCCAGCAACCCCGACAGCCTGTCCCGAACCGGGGAGCTGTTTTTT,CASNPDSLSRTGELFF
TRBJ1-1,NA,few,TRBV6-5,TGTGCCAGCAGTTACGCCGTTTCGAACACTGAAGCTTTCTTT,CASSYAVSNTEAFF